This TCR beta chain is drawn from a study of sequential checkpoint blockade in melanoma. Study in general: First-line arms were nivolumab then ipilimumab, or the reverse, randomized 1:1. After both sequences, patients received maintenance nivolumab.

Treatment: randomized to nivolumab then ipilimumab (arm A) or the reverse (arm B). Sorted cells were live CD3+CD8+, lacking CD19 and CD56, from PBMCs. TCRdb's table, derived via immunoSEQ multiplex PCR, lists solely in-frame clones and lacks some. The sample contains about 17,000 clones, 60% to 70% of which appear only once. The V and J ends lost 6 bases and 5 bases, in that order; junction bases with no gene match: 8. The CDR3 sequence is 15 residues long. Germline-derived CDR1 and CDR2 are SEHNR and FQNEAQ (reference sequence). The chain is built from TRBV7-9 and TRBJ1-2, with TRBD1 matching over 11 bases. This TCR derives from a human donor with melanoma. The sequences come from CD8+ T cells sorted from blood (inferred from file names), collected from a patient given nivolumab and ipilimumab in sequence. This CDR3 is CASSFRGQGAYGYTF. The CDR3 nucleotides are TGTGCCAGCAGTTTCCGAGGACAGGGGGCGTATGGCTACACCTTC.